These 4 T cell receptor beta chains originate from one sample sequenced in a study of shared clonotypes between healthy human individuals. Method: immunoSEQ multiplex PCR; TCRdb's copy keeps in-frame clones and lacks some. This table has more than 2,000,000 clones, more than 80% appearing once. Specimen: naive CD4+ T cells from PBMCs. Subset of the sample: CD45RA+ positively selected. These receptors originate from a man between 18 and 35 years old in good health. Some clones in this sample may be carry-over from other donors' samples.

The J gene is TRBJ2-1, the V gene TRBV27; D is unclear. Germline CDR1 is MNHEY and CDR2 is SMNVEV (reference sequence). The CDR3 covers 13 residues. Trimming stripped 3 bases from V and 14 bases from J, with 17 bases between. CDR3 nucleotides: TGTGCCAGCAGTTTTGGTTCGAGTTCTCGGGAGTTCTTC. This codes for CASSFGSSSREFF.

This rearrangement joins TRBV18 to TRBJ2-5, with 7 bases fitting TRBD2. J was trimmed by 5 bases and V by 0 bases; bases with no gene match: 6. CDR3 length equals 15 residues. Germline-derived CDR1 and CDR2 are KGHSH and LQKENI. The CDR3 sequence: CASSPPGGSSETQYF. DNA for the CDR3: TGTGCCAGCTCACCACCGGGCGGGAGCAGCGAGACCCAGTACTTC. Looking up the rest from reference TRBV18 and TRBJ2-5 gives the full variable domain: NAGVMQNPRHLVRRRGQEARLRCSPMKGHSHVYWYRQLPEEGLKFMVYLQKENIIDESGMPKERFSAEFPKEGPSILRIQQVVRGDSAAYFCASSPPGGSSETQYFGPGTRLLVL.

The CDR3 DNA sequence: TGTGCCAGCAGCTTAGGCGCCGGCGGGTACGAGCAGTACTTC. Protein product: CASSLGAGGYEQYF. The genes are TRBV7-3 and TRBJ2-7; a weak D match, TRBD2 (5 bases). Germline V gene lookup returns CDR1 SGHTA and CDR2 FQGTGA. There are 14 residues in the CDR3. Trimming took 2 bases from V and 4 from J, leaving 12 bases between them.

This clone was counted once. The gene calls are TRBV29-1 and TRBJ2-3; D is perhaps TRBD2 (5 bases). The V gene lost 7 bases and the J gene lost 0 bases, with 14 bases spanning the gap. The germline gives CDR1 SQVTM, CDR2 ANQGSEA. The CDR3 spans 14 residues. The CDR3 DNA sequence: TGCAGCGCCGGACGGGCGGGTAGCACAGATACGCAGTATTTT. This sequence encodes CSAGRAGSTDTQYF.